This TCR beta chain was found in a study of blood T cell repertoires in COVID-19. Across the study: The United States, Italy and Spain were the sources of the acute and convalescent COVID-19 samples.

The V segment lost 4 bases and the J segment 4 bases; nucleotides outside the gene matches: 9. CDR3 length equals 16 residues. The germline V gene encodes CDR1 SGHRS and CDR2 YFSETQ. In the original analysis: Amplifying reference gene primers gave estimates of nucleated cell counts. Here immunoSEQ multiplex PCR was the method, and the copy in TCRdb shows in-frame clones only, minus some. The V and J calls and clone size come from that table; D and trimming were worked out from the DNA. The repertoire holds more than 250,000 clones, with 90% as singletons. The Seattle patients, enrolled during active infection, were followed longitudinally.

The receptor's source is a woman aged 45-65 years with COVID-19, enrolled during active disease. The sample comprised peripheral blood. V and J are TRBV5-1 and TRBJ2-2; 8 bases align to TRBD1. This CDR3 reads CASSPQRTGITGELFF. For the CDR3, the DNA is TGCGCCAGCAGCCCCCAGAGGACAGGGATCACCGGGGAGCTGTTTTTT.